Described below is a single TCR beta chain sequence and its context. Its antigen is unknown. In germline, CDR1 is SGHTA, CDR2 FQGNSA. Trimming took off 5 bases at V and 13 bases at J, with 15 bases between the two ends. The CDR3 has 12 amino acids. Once obtained from cultured CD4+ T cells, the DNA was sequenced using the Oncomine TCR Beta short-read assay. TCRdb re-called the PCR reads with MiXCR, one entry per CDR3 protein. The table includes 6,500 to 10,000 distinct CDR3 sequences, approximately 57% detected once. This entry is derived from a study of vaccination and CD4 T cells after COVID-19. Turning to the study itself: Culture controls were given either a CEFX pool, an HIV-1 Nef pool, or no peptide.

The treatment was: approximately 9-day PBMC culture with coronavirus spike peptide pools or control peptides (ViraFEST assay). It was with about 9.5 IU/ml IL-2 and 9.5 to 10 ug/ml peptide pools that more than 1.5 million PBMCs per well were cultured. The sequences come from cultured CD4+ T cells from blood, collected after SARS-CoV-2 vaccination. The J gene is TRBJ1-3, the V gene TRBV7-2; weak D call: TRBD1 (5 bases). This receptor was obtained from a human donor with COVID-19. CDR3 in DNA: TGTGCCAGCAGCCGCGGGGGGGAAACTATATATTTT. It yields the protein CASSRGGETIYF. Full variable domain (outside the CDR3, taken from reference TRBV7-2 and TRBJ1-3): GAGVSQSPSNKVTEKGKDVELRCDPISGHTALYWYRQSLGQGLEFLIYFQGNSAPDKSGLPSDRFSAERTGGSVSTLTIQRTQQEDSAVYLCASSRGGETIYFGEGSWLTVV.